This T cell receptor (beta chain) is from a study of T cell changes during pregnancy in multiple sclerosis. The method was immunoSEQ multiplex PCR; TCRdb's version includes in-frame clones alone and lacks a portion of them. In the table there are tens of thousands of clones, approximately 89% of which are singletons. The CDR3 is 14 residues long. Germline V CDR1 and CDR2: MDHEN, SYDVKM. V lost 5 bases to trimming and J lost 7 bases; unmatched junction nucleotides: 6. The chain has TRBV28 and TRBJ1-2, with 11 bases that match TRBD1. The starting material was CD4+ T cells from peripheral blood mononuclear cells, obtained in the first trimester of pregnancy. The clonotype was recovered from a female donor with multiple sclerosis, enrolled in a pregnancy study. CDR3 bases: TGTGCCAGCAGTCAAGGGGACAGGGGGGCTGGCTACACCTTC. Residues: CASSQGDRGAGYTF.